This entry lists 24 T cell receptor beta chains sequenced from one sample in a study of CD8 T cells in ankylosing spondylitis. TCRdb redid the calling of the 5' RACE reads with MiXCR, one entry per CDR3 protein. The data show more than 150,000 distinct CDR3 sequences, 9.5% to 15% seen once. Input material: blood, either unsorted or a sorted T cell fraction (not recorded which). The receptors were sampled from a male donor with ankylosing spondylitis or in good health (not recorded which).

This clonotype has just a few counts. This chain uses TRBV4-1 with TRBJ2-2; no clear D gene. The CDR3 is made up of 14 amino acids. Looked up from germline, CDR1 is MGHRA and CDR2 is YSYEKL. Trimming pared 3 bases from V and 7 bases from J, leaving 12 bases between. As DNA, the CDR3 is TGCGCCAGCAGCCAGGCGTATTTCGACGGGGAGCTGTTTTTT. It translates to CASSQAYFDGELFF.

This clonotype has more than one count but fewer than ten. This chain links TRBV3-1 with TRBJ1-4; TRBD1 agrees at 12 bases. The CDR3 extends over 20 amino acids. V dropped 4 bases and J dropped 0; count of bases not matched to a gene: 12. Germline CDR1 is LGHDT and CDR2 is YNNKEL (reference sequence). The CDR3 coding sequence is TGTGCCAGCAGCCTTCCGGGACAGGGGGCTTACCCAGCAACTAATGAAAAACTGTTTTTT. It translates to CASSLPGQGAYPATNEKLFF. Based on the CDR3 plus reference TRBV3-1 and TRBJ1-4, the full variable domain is DTAVSQTPKYLVTQMGNDKSIKCEQNLGHDTMYWYKQDSKKFLKIMFSYNNKELIINETVPNRFSPKSPDKAHLNLHINSLELGDSAVYFCASSLPGQGAYPATNEKLFFGSGTQLSVL.

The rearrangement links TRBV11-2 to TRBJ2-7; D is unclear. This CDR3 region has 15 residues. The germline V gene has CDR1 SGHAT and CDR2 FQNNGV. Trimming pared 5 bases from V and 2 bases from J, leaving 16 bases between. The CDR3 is CASSTWRAGTYEQYF. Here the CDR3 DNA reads TGTGCCAGCAGCACCTGGCGCGCTGGGACCTACGAGCAGTACTTC.

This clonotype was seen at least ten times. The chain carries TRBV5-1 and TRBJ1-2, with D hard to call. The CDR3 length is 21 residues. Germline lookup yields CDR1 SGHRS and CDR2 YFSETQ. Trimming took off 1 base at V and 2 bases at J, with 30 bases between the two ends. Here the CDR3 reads CASSLPGPLHNPPNWNYGYTF. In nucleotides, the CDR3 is TGCGCCAGCAGCTTGCCCGGACCGTTGCACAACCCCCCTAATTGGAACTATGGCTACACCTTC.

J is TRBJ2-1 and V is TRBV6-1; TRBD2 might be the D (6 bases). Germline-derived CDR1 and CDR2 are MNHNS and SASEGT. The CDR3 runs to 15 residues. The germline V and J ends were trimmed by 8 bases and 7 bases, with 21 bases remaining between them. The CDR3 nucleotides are TGTGCCAGCGGGTGGGGTAGCGGCATTCCAAATGAGCAGTTCTTC. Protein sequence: CASGWGSGIPNEQFF.

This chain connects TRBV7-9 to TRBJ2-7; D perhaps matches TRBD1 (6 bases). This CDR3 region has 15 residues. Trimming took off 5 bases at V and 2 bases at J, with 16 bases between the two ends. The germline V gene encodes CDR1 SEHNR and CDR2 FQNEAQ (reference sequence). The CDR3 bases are TGTGCCAGCAGCCCCGAACAGGGCCATCCCTACGAGCAGTACTTC. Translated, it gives CASSPEQGHPYEQYF.

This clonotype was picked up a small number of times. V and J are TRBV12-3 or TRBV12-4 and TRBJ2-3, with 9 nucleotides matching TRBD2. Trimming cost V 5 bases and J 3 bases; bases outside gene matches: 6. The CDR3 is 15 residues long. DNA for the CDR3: TGTGCCAGCAGTGGGGCGGGAGGGCCGACAGATACGCAGTATTTT. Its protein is CASSGAGGPTDTQYF.

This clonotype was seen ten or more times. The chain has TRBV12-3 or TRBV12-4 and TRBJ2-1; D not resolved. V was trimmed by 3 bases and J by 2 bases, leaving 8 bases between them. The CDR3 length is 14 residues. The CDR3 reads CASSLASTYNEQFF. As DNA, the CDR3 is TGTGCCAGCAGTTTGGCCTCGACCTACAATGAGCAGTTCTTC.

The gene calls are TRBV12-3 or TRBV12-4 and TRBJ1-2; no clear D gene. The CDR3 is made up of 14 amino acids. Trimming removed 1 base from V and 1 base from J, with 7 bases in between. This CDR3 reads CASSLEGFNYGYTF. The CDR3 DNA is TGTGCCAGCAGTTTAGAAGGGTTTAACTATGGCTACACCTTC.

The CDR3, as DNA: TGCAGTGCTAGAGACCAGGCCCTCACCTACGAGCAGTACTTC. Protein sequence: CSARDQALTYEQYF. The V call is TRBV20-1, the J call TRBJ2-7; D uncertain. Looked up from germline, CDR1 is DFQATT and CDR2 is SNEGSKA (reference sequence). CDR3 length: 14 amino acids. Trimming took 0 bases from V and 2 from J, leaving 11 bases between them.

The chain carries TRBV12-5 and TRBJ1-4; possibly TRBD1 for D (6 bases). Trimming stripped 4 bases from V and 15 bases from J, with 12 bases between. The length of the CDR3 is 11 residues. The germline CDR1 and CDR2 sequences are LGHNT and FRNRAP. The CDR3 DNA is TGTGCTAGTGGTTGGGCAGGGACATTGTTTTTT. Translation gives CASGWAGTLFF.

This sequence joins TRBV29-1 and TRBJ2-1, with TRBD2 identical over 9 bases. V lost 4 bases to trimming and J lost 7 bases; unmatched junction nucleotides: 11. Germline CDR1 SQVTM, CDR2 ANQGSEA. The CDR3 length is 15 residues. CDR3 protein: CSVVSERGALNEQFF. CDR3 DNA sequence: TGCAGCGTTGTTTCTGAGCGGGGGGCCCTAAATGAGCAGTTCTTC.

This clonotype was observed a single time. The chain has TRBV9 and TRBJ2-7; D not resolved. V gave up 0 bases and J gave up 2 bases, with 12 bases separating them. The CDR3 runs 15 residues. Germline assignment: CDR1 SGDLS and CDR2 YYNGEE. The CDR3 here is CASSVGRALPYEQYF. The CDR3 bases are TGTGCCAGCAGCGTAGGCCGGGCTCTCCCCTACGAGCAGTACTTC. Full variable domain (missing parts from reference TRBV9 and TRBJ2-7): DSGVTQTPKHLITATGQRVTLRCSPRSGDLSVYWYQQSLDQGLQFLIQYYNGEERAKGNILERFSAQQFPDLHSELNLSSLELGDSALYFCASSVGRALPYEQYFGPGTRLTVT.

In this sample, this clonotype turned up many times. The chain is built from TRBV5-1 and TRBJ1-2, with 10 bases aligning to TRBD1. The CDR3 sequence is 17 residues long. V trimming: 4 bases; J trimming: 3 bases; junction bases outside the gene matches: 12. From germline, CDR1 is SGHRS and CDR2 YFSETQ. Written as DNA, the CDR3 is TGCGCCAGCAGCCCGCGACGGGACAGGGGCACGGACTATGGCTACACCTTC. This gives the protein CASSPRRDRGTDYGYTF.

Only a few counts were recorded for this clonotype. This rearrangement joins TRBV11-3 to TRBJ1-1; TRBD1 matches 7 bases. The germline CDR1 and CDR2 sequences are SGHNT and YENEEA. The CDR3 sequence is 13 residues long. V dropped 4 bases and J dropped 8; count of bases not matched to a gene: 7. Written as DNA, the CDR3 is TGTGCCAGCAGCTCGATGGACAGGTCAGAAGCTTTCTTT. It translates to CASSSMDRSEAFF.

CDR3 sequence: CSAGGEYTGELFF. CDR3 DNA: TGCAGTGCGGGTGGGGAATATACCGGGGAGCTGTTTTTT. This chain links TRBV20-1 with TRBJ2-2, with D uncertain. Germline CDR1 reads DFQATT; CDR2 reads SNEGSKA (reference sequence). The V end lost 6 bases, the J end lost 5 bases, and 13 bases lay between the germline ends. The CDR3 spans 13 residues.

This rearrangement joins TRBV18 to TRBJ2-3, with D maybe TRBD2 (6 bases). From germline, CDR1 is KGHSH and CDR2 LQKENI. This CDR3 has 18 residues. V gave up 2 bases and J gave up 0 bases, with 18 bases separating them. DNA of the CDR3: TGTGCCAGCTCACCATCGGCGGGATTACCTTTTAGCACAGATACGCAGTATTTT. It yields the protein CASSPSAGLPFSTDTQYF.

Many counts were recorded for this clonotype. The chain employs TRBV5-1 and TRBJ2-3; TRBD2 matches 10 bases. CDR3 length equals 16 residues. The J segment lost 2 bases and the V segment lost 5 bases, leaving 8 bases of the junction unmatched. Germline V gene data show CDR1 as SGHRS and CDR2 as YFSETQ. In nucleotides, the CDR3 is TGCGCCAGCAGTCCCATAGCGGGAGGCCTCACAGATACGCAGTATTTT. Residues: CASSPIAGGLTDTQYF.

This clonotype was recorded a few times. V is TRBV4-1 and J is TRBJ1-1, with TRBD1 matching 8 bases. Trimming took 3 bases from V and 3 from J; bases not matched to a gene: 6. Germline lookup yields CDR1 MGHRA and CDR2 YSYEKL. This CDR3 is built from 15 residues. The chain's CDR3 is CASSHSRGLDTEAFF. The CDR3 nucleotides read TGCGCCAGCAGCCATTCCAGGGGGCTGGACACTGAAGCTTTCTTT.

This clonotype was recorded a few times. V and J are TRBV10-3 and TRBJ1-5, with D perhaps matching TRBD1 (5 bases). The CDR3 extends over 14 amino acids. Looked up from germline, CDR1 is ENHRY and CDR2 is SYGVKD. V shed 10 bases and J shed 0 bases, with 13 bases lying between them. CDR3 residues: CATGDVLSNQPQHF. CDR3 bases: TGTGCCACCGGGGACGTTCTTAGCAATCAGCCCCAGCATTTT.

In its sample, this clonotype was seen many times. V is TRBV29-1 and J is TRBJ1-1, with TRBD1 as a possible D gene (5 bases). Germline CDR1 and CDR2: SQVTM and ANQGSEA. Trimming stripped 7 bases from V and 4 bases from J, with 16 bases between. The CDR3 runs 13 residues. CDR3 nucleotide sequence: TGCAGCGCCCTCGGAGGGGAAGGCACTGAAGCTTTCTTT. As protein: CSALGGEGTEAFF.

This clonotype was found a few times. The CDR3 DNA sequence: TGTGCCAGCAGCCGCGGGGTCGGGGCCCCCCTATACAATGAGCAGTTCTTC. It translates to CASSRGVGAPLYNEQFF. The V and J genes are TRBV5-6 and TRBJ2-1, with a weak D call TRBD2 (6 bases). The CDR3 contains 17 residues. The germline V and J ends were trimmed by 4 bases and 4 bases, with 21 bases remaining between them. Germline V gives CDR1 SGHDT, CDR2 YYEEEE.

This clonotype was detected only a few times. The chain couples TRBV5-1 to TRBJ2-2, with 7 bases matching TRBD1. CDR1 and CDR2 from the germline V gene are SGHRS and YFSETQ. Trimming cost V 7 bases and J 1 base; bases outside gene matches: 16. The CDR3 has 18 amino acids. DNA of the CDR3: TGCGCCAGCCTCCCTGGCACAGGGGATCCCCTGAACACCGGGGAGCTGTTTTTT. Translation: CASLPGTGDPLNTGELFF.

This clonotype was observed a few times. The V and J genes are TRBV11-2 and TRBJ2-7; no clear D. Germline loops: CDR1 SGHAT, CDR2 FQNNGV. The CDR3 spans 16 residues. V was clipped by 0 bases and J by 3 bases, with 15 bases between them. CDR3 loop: CASSLDTRPDYYEQYF. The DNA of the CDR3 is TGTGCCAGCAGCTTAGATACAAGACCCGATTACTACGAGCAGTACTTC. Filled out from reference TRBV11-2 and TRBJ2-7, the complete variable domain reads EAGVAQSPRYKIIEKRQSVAFWCNPISGHATLYWYQQILGQGPKLLIQFQNNGVVDDSQLPKDRFSAERLKGVDSTLKIQPAKLEDSAVYLCASSLDTRPDYYEQYFGPGTRLTVT.